One sample yielded the 20 T cell receptor beta chains listed below, sequenced in a study of T-cell reconstitution after alpha-beta-depleted transplantation in children. It was with unique molecular identifiers that the TCRbeta library was prepared. A single record per CDR3 protein comes from TCRdb applying MiXCR to the PCR reads. The sample lists roughly 610,000 distinct CDR3 sequences, 10% to 13% occurring once. The sample consisted of PBMCs from the stem cell graft donor, taken from the stem cell graft. These receptors were obtained from a human donor who donated a stem cell graft to a child with acute myeloid leukemia.

This chain joins TRBV14 and TRBJ2-5; D gene unclear. CDR1 is SGHDN and CDR2 is FVKESK in the germline V gene. The CDR3 spans 15 residues. Trimming pared 0 bases from V and 5 bases from J, leaving 13 bases between. CDR3 nucleotides: TGTGCCAGCAGCCAAGACCAGACCCTATGGGAGACCCAGTACTTC. Its protein is CASSQDQTLWETQYF. The whole variable domain, remainder taken from reference TRBV14 and TRBJ2-5, is EAGVTQFPSHSVIEKGQTVTLRCDPISGHDNLYWYRRVMGKEIKFLLHFVKESKQDESGMPNNRFLAERTGGTYSTLKVQPAELEDSGVYFCASSQDQTLWETQYFGPGTRLLVL.

This clonotype was counted at least ten times. V and J are TRBV12-3 or TRBV12-4 and TRBJ2-3, with D maybe TRBD2 (6 bases). V dropped 5 bases and J dropped 1 base, with 19 bases sitting between them. CDR3 size: 17 residues. In nucleotides, the CDR3 is TGTGCCAGCAGTCCCACAAGGACTATTGTCGGCACAGATACGCAGTATTTT. Residues: CASSPTRTIVGTDTQYF.

The rearrangement joins TRBV10-3 to TRBJ1-2; no firm D call. Germline lookup yields CDR1 ENHRY and CDR2 SYGVKD. V lost 4 bases to trimming and J lost 2 bases, with 5 bases between them. This CDR3 comprises 12 residues. CDR3 loop: CAISGENYGYTF. As DNA, the CDR3 is TGTGCCATCAGTGGAGAAAACTATGGCTACACCTTC.

This clonotype was counted between two and nine times. The chain recombines TRBV10-3 with TRBJ2-1, with 8 bases aligning to TRBD2. Trimming cost V 5 bases and J 7 bases; bases outside gene matches: 7. This CDR3 is built from 14 residues. The germline V gene encodes CDR1 ENHRY and CDR2 SYGVKD. The CDR3 loop is CAISWGSGTNEQFF. The CDR3 nucleotides read TGTGCCATCAGTTGGGGTAGCGGGACGAATGAGCAGTTCTTC.

This clonotype was counted only a few times. The chain uses TRBV7-2 and TRBJ1-6; D may be TRBD1 (6 bases). The CDR3 has 15 amino acids. Germline V gene sequence: CDR1 SGHTA, CDR2 FQGNSA. V lost 5 bases and J 2 bases, leaving 10 bases between the germline ends. For the CDR3, the DNA is TGTGCCAGCAGCGCTGGACAGACCTATAATTCACCCCTCCACTTT. Protein: CASSAGQTYNSPLHF.

This clonotype was counted ten times or more. The CDR3 DNA reads TGCAGTGCTAGAGAAGTGGGAGAGACCCAGTACTTC. Its protein is CSAREVGETQYF. The V gene is TRBV20-1, the J gene TRBJ2-5; no firm D call. Per the germline V gene, CDR1 is DFQATT and CDR2 is SNEGSKA (reference sequence). The CDR3 contains 12 residues. V was pared by 0 bases and J by 4 bases, with 6 bases between.

This clonotype came up a few times. The chain combines TRBV29-1 with TRBJ2-3; tentatively, D is TRBD1 or TRBD2 (5 bases each). V dropped 8 bases and J dropped 4 bases, with 16 bases sitting between them. There are 13 residues in the CDR3. From germline, CDR1 is SQVTM and CDR2 ANQGSEA. The CDR3 sequence is CSCGHRGADTQYF. The CDR3 DNA reads TGCAGCTGCGGGCACCGGGGCGCAGATACGCAGTATTTT.

This clonotype was seen ten or more times. V and J are TRBV4-2 and TRBJ2-1, with D perhaps matching TRBD1 (6 bases). Germline CDR1 LGHNA, CDR2 YNFKEQ. Trimming left V 0 bases short and J 6 bases short, with 9 bases between. The CDR3 has 14 amino acids. CDR3 region: CASSQDVDSNEQFF. In nucleotides, the CDR3 is TGTGCCAGCAGCCAAGATGTGGACAGCAATGAGCAGTTCTTC.

Many counts were recorded for this clonotype. V is TRBV28 and J is TRBJ1-2; possibly TRBD1 for D (6 bases). Germline CDR1 reads MDHEN; CDR2 reads SYDVKM. CDR3 length equals 14 residues. Trimming left V 0 bases short and J 3 bases short, with 8 bases between. The CDR3 DNA reads TGTGCCAGCAGTTTATGGGCAGGGGACTATGGCTACACCTTC. Amino acid sequence: CASSLWAGDYGYTF.

This chain uses TRBV6-2 or TRBV6-3 with TRBJ2-1, with a tentative D call TRBD2 (5 bases). Germline V CDR1 and CDR2: MNHEY, SVGEGT. V dropped 6 bases and J dropped 7 bases, with 13 bases sitting between them. CDR3 length equals 13 residues. The CDR3 is CASRMTGVNEQFF. The CDR3 coding sequence is TGTGCCAGCAGAATGACCGGGGTGAATGAGCAGTTCTTC.

This rearrangement joins TRBV5-1 to TRBJ1-5, with D maybe TRBD1 (5 bases). Germline CDR1 reads SGHRS; CDR2 reads YFSETQ. Between the trimmed V and J ends, which lost 2 bases and 5 bases, there was a span of 11 bases. CDR3 size: 14 residues. The CDR3, as DNA: TGCGCCAGCAGCTTAACGGGGCCCCATCAGCCCCAGCATTTT. Residues: CASSLTGPHQPQHF.

This clonotype came up many times. The J gene is TRBJ2-3, the V gene TRBV6-1; 10 bases line up with TRBD2. Unmatched junction bases numbered 3, after V lost 6 bases and J lost 0 bases. Germline V lookup: CDR1 MNHNS, CDR2 SASEGT. CDR3 size: 15 residues. Here the CDR3 reads CASSLLAGSTDTQYF. CDR3 DNA: TGTGCCAGCAGCCTACTAGCGGGGAGCACAGATACGCAGTATTTT.

The V and J genes are TRBV4-2 and TRBJ2-1; D gene unclear. CDR1 and CDR2 (germline): LGHNA, YNFKEQ. V lost 1 base, J lost 2 bases, and 9 bases lay in between. This CDR3 comprises 15 residues. The CDR3 region is CASSQVPAAYNEQFF. In nucleotides, the CDR3 is TGTGCCAGCAGCCAAGTCCCTGCAGCCTACAATGAGCAGTTCTTC.

This clonotype was seen only a few times. The chain uses TRBV6-1 and TRBJ2-7; 7 bases are a match to TRBD2. This CDR3 comprises 14 residues. J lost 2 bases, V lost 8 bases, and 9 bases had no gene match. The germline gives CDR1 MNHNS, CDR2 SASEGT. In nucleotides, the CDR3 is TGTGCCAGCGGAGGGAGGGCCAATGCCTACGAGCAGTACTTC. It is translated as CASGGRANAYEQYF.

The rearrangement uses TRBV29-1 and TRBJ2-6; 8 nucleotides agree with TRBD1. V dropped 7 bases and J dropped 2; count of bases not matched to a gene: 4. The CDR3 is 14 residues long. CDR1 and CDR2 from the germline V gene are SQVTM and ANQGSEA. The CDR3 DNA follows: TGCAGCGCCCGGACAGGGACTGGGGCCAACGTCCTGACTTTC. Translated: CSARTGTGANVLTF.

This clonotype has a handful of counts. This sequence joins TRBV12-3 or TRBV12-4 and TRBJ2-7; the match to TRBD2 covers 9 bases. The V segment lost 7 bases and the J segment 2 bases; nucleotides outside the gene matches: 3. This CDR3 is 13 amino acids long. This chain's CDR3 is CASNAGGTYEQYF. CDR3 in DNA: TGTGCCAGCAACGCGGGAGGGACCTACGAGCAGTACTTC.

Only a few counts were recorded for this clonotype. CDR3 coding DNA: TGTGCCAGCAGTTCCCCCGGACAAGAGGCAGATACGCAGTATTTT. Its protein product is CASSSPGQEADTQYF. The chain is built from TRBV28 and TRBJ2-3; possible D gene TRBD1, 5 bases. This CDR3 is built from 15 residues. The V end lost 4 bases, the J end lost 4 bases, and 15 bases lay between the germline ends. Germline V CDR1 and CDR2: MDHEN, SYDVKM. The variable domain in full, with the rest retrieved from reference TRBV28 and TRBJ2-3, is DVKVTQSSRYLVKRTGEKVFLECVQDMDHENMFWYRQDPGLGLRLIYFSYDVKMKEKGDIPEGYSVSREKKERFSLILESASTNQTSMYLCASSSPGQEADTQYFGPGTRLTVL.

This clonotype turned up a few times. J is TRBJ2-1 and V is TRBV12-3 or TRBV12-4; unclear D gene. V was pared by 3 bases and J by 9 bases, with 18 bases between. The CDR3 totals 15 residues. CDR3 nucleotide sequence: TGTGCCAGCAGTTTGCCCCAGGCTGGTCTGACTGAGCAGTTCTTC. Protein: CASSLPQAGLTEQFF.

This clonotype was found a few times. The chain links TRBV20-1 to TRBJ2-7, with 7 bases matching TRBD1. The CDR3 spans 14 residues. The J segment lost 3 bases and the V segment lost 3 bases, leaving 8 bases of the junction unmatched. Germline V CDR1 and CDR2: DFQATT, SNEGSKA (reference sequence). CDR3 nucleotide sequence: TGCAGTGCTAGGAGGCCGGGACAGAGCTACGAGCAGTACTTC. Its translation is CSARRPGQSYEQYF.

V is TRBV5-1 and J is TRBJ2-7; 10 bases line up with TRBD2. The CDR3 contains 14 residues. Looked up from germline, CDR1 is SGHRS and CDR2 is YFSETQ. V trimming: 4 bases; J trimming: 6 bases; junction bases outside the gene matches: 7. DNA for the CDR3: TGCGCCAGCAGCCTAGCGGGAGCCCCCCGCGAGCAGTACTTC. Translating it yields CASSLAGAPREQYF.